One sample yielded the 23 T cell receptor beta chains listed below, sequenced in a study of siplizumab effects on memory and regulatory T cells. This table comes from immunoSEQ multiplex PCR, and its TCRdb copy is limited to in-frame clones, with some not included. The sample yields around 100,000 clones, about 91% seen once. Sequencing input: Tregs sorted from blood. The origin of the receptors is a human donor in good health.

The chain joins TRBV19 to TRBJ2-5; D assignment may be TRBD1 or TRBD2 (5 bases each). The germline gives CDR1 LNHDA, CDR2 SQIVND (reference sequence). This CDR3 has 14 amino acids. Trimming pared 3 bases from V and 5 bases from J, leaving 13 bases between. The CDR3 DNA follows: TGTGCCAGTAGTATGGGACCCGGGACGGAGACCCAGTACTTC. Amino acid sequence: CASSMGPGTETQYF.

The CDR3 loop is CASSFFTFRAGYEQYF. CDR3 bases: TGCGCCAGCAGCTTTTTCACGTTCCGGGCTGGCTACGAGCAGTACTTC. This chain links TRBV5-1 with TRBJ2-7; D not certain. Trimming left V 2 bases short and J 3 bases short, with 18 bases between. Germline V lookup: CDR1 SGHRS, CDR2 YFSETQ. The CDR3 is 16 residues long.

This sequence joins TRBV5-1 and TRBJ2-3, with D tentatively TRBD1 or TRBD2 (6 bases each). The germline CDR1 and CDR2 sequences are SGHRS and YFSETQ. There are 15 residues in the CDR3. V shed 6 bases and J shed 3 bases, with 17 bases lying between them. CDR3 coding DNA: TGCGCCAGCATACAAGGAGGGGGATTAACAGATACGCAGTATTTT. It codes for CASIQGGGLTDTQYF.

This CDR3 is CASSPGGVVTDTQYF. Here the CDR3 DNA reads TGTGCCAGTAGCCCGGGGGGAGTGGTCACAGATACGCAGTATTTT. V is TRBV19 and J is TRBJ2-3; TRBD2 matches at 7 bases. Trimming took 6 bases from V and 2 from J; bases not matched to a gene: 8. The CDR3 has 15 residues. Per germline, CDR1 LNHDA and CDR2 SQIVND (reference sequence).

This chain uses TRBV15 with TRBJ1-2; no clear D gene. V was shortened by 0 bases and J by 6 bases, with 11 bases between the two germline ends. CDR3 length: 14 residues. The germline gives CDR1 LNHNV, CDR2 YYDKDF (reference sequence). CDR3 amino acids: CATSRDLGTNGYTF. As DNA, the CDR3 is TGTGCCACCAGCAGAGACTTGGGTACGAATGGCTACACCTTC.

The count of this clone is one. The gene calls are TRBV18 and TRBJ2-7; D unclear. V gave up 0 bases and J gave up 3 bases, with 12 bases separating them. This CDR3 has 15 amino acids. Germline CDR1 KGHSH, CDR2 LQKENI. As DNA, the CDR3 is TGTGCCAGCTCACCACCGCAGGCGCAGCTCTACGAGCAGTACTTC. Translating gives CASSPPQAQLYEQYF.

CDR3 DNA sequence: TGTGCCAGCAGTAGAAATGAGCAGTTCTTC. It yields the protein CASSRNEQFF. The chain uses TRBV28 and TRBJ2-1; D is undetermined. V lost 5 bases, J lost 7 bases, and 3 bases lay in between. Germline CDR1 is MDHEN and CDR2 is SYDVKM. The CDR3 is 10 amino acids.

The chain links TRBV10-3 to TRBJ2-7, with D perhaps TRBD1 or TRBD2 (6 bases each). With 4 bases removed from V and 7 bases from J, the gap between germline ends came to 20 bases. The CDR3 runs 15 residues. Germline-derived CDR1 and CDR2 are ENHRY and SYGVKD. This CDR3 is CAISGGGDTASEQYF. CDR3 in DNA: TGTGCCATCAGTGGGGGCGGGGACACCGCTTCGGAGCAGTACTTC.

The chain joins TRBV29-1 to TRBJ2-7; D is unclear. Germline CDR1 SQVTM, CDR2 ANQGSEA. The CDR3 contains 13 residues. Trimming left V 2 bases short and J 4 bases short, with 12 bases between. The CDR3 reads CSVEPSAGYEQYF. The DNA for the CDR3 is TGCAGCGTTGAACCGAGTGCCGGTTACGAGCAGTACTTC.

CDR3 residues: CASSGQPNTGELFF. DNA of the CDR3: TGTGCCAGCTCAGGACAACCGAACACCGGGGAGCTGTTTTTT. This rearrangement joins TRBV18 to TRBJ2-2, with a tentative D call TRBD1 (5 bases). This CDR3 region has 14 residues. CDR1 KGHSH and CDR2 LQKENI come from the germline V gene. V was cut by 5 bases and J by 0 bases, with 7 bases left in between.

In this sample, this clone turned up a few times. This sequence joins TRBV9 and TRBJ1-2; 8 positions agree with TRBD1. The germline CDR1 and CDR2 sequences are SGDLS and YYNGEE. Germline trimming cut 4 bases from V and 8 bases from J; bases unmatched to any gene: 10. This CDR3 region has 14 residues. The CDR3 region is CASSPLGQGKGYTF. The CDR3 DNA reads TGTGCCAGCAGCCCCCTCGGACAGGGTAAAGGCTACACCTTC.

CDR3 amino acids: CARKSSGSLYEQYF. The CDR3 nucleotides are TGTGCCAGGAAATCTAGCGGGAGTCTCTACGAGCAGTACTTC. The chain combines TRBV19 with TRBJ2-7; 10 positions match TRBD2. The V gene's germline CDR1 is LNHDA and CDR2 SQIVND (reference sequence). Unmatched junction bases numbered 8, after V lost 9 bases and J lost 3 bases. This CDR3 is built from 14 residues.

The V gene is TRBV5-1, the J gene TRBJ2-3; D gene unclear. The CDR3 is made up of 15 amino acids. Germline V CDR1 and CDR2: SGHRS, YFSETQ. V lost 6 bases and J 2 bases, leaving 16 bases between the germline ends. The CDR3 DNA is TGCGCCAGCACCTGGGGTGCCCATACCACAGATACGCAGTATTTT. This codes for CASTWGAHTTDTQYF.

The chain is built from TRBV18 and TRBJ2-7, with 10 bases lining up with TRBD1. Germline V gene sequence: CDR1 KGHSH, CDR2 LQKENI. The CDR3 spans 17 residues. The V gene end was trimmed by 2 bases and the J gene end by 6 bases; junction bases not matched to a gene: 13. The CDR3 nucleotides are TGTGCCAGCTCACCAACGAACGACCGGACAGGGGGAAGCGAGCAGTACTTC. Protein product: CASSPTNDRTGGSEQYF.

The chain has TRBV7-2 and TRBJ2-3; the D gene is possibly TRBD1 (5 bases). CDR3 size: 17 residues. Germline V lookup: CDR1 SGHTA, CDR2 FQGNSA. Deletions cut 4 bases from V and 6 bases from J, with 23 bases between. CDR3 sequence: CASSYTITLRVLDTQYF. CDR3 sequence (DNA): TGTGCCAGCAGCTACACAATCACTCTCAGGGTCCTGGATACGCAGTATTTT.

The V gene is TRBV18, the J gene TRBJ1-1; D may be TRBD1 (5 bases). The CDR3 runs 14 residues. CDR1 is KGHSH, CDR2 LQKENI, per germline. The V gene lost 3 bases and the J gene lost 10 bases, with 18 bases spanning the gap. Here the CDR3 DNA reads TGTGCCAGCTCACCCTCCCGGGACCGCCATGGAGCTTTCTTT. Protein sequence: CASSPSRDRHGAFF.

The genes are TRBV11-1 and TRBJ2-3; D perhaps matches TRBD2 (5 bases). The CDR3 has 16 residues. Per germline, CDR1 SGHAT and CDR2 FQDESV (reference sequence). The V and J ends lost 5 bases and 0 bases respectively, with 15 bases between them. The DNA for the CDR3 is TGTGCCAGCAGCGACGCGCGGGTTACTAGCACAGATACGCAGTATTTT. It translates to CASSDARVTSTDTQYF. The full variable domain, rest sourced from reference TRBV11-1 and TRBJ2-3, is EAEVAQSPRYKITEKSQAVAFWCDPISGHATLYWYRQILGQGPELLVQFQDESVVDDSQLPKDRFSAERLKGVDSTLKIQPAELGDSAMYLCASSDARVTSTDTQYFGPGTRLTVL.

As for this clone: Distinct nucleotide sequences in the sample also encode this CDR3. This chain connects TRBV7-3 to TRBJ2-1; possible D gene TRBD2, 5 bases. The germline CDR1 and CDR2 sequences are SGHTA and FQGTGA. Between the trimmed V and J ends, which lost 5 bases and 4 bases, there was a span of 9 bases. CDR3 length: 13 residues. Written as DNA, the CDR3 is TGTGCCAGCAGCCTCTCGGGATACAATGAGCAGTTCTTC. This encodes CASSLSGYNEQFF.

J is TRBJ2-5 and V is TRBV18, with 8 bases aligning to TRBD1. The J segment lost 5 bases and the V segment lost 4 bases, leaving 9 bases of the junction unmatched. CDR1 is KGHSH and CDR2 is LQKENI in the germline V gene. The CDR3 loop spans 15 amino acids. The CDR3 DNA reads TGTGCCAGCTCACAATCCAGGGGGCCTGGGGAGACCCAGTACTTC. Translated, it gives CASSQSRGPGETQYF.

CDR3 residues: CANGLAGWGETQYF. CDR3 DNA sequence: TGTGCCAACGGACTAGCGGGATGGGGAGAGACCCAGTACTTC. The chain employs TRBV7-3 and TRBJ2-5, with 12 bases lining up with TRBD2. Per the germline V gene, CDR1 is SGHTA and CDR2 is FQGTGA. The CDR3 sequence is 14 residues long. The V and J ends lost 10 bases and 4 bases, in that order; junction bases with no gene match: 7.

The chain couples TRBV6-1 to TRBJ2-3, with 7 nucleotides matching TRBD1. CDR1 is MNHNS and CDR2 is SASEGT in the germline V gene. The CDR3 is made up of 14 amino acids. V was clipped by 6 bases and J by 1 base; unmatched bases: 4. DNA of the CDR3: TGTGCCAGCAGGTATGGACAGGGCACAGATACGCAGTATTTT. It codes for CASRYGQGTDTQYF.

The chain combines TRBV6-1 with TRBJ1-5; the D gene is possibly TRBD1 (5 bases). V was clipped by 7 bases and J by 2 bases, with 15 bases between them. Germline V gives CDR1 MNHNS, CDR2 SASEGT. The CDR3 length is 15 residues. The DNA of the CDR3 is TGTGCCAGCATAGATAGGGGCGGGGGCAATCAGCCCCAGCATTTT. This codes for CASIDRGGGNQPQHF.

The chain combines TRBV10-3 with TRBJ2-1; D is perhaps TRBD2 (5 bases). The length of the CDR3 is 14 residues. Trimming left V 6 bases short and J 3 bases short, with 12 bases between. The germline gives CDR1 ENHRY, CDR2 SYGVKD. CDR3 in DNA: TGTGCCATCAGAGCTTCCGGGAACTACAATGAGCAGTTCTTC. It is translated as CAIRASGNYNEQFF.